This record covers a single TCR beta chain. The source of the sample is a study of control samples from healthy donors and cancer patients. TCRdb's copy holds only in-frame clones and misses some; the assay was immunoSEQ multiplex PCR. The repertoire holds about 82,000 clones, with 75% to 90% as singletons. This CDR3 has 16 amino acids. Trimming cost V 1 base and J 4 bases; bases outside gene matches: 4. Per germline, CDR1 LGHNT and CDR2 FRNRAP. The origin of this receptor is a man in his fifties in good health. The V gene is TRBV12-5, the J gene TRBJ2-1; the match to TRBD2 covers 10 bases. Sequences were obtained from blood. CDR3 nucleotides: TGTGCTAGTGGTTTGGGGACTAGCGGAATTTACAATGAGCAGTTCTTC. Translation: CASGLGTSGIYNEQFF.